This T cell receptor beta chain is drawn from a study of T cell responses to AZD1222 COVID-19 vaccine (dated by TCRdb to the early 2020s). At the level of the whole study: AZD1222 recipients with second doses at about 4 weeks or about 12 weeks were pooled, because spike-specific TCR depth and breadth did not differ between schedules. TCR sequencing was performed for roughly 240 trial participants, of whom roughly 200 were given two doses of AZD1222 and roughly 25 were given two doses of MenACWY control vaccine. Enrollment into the trials was organized by age into subgroups of 18-55, 56-69 and 70-plus years, and those subgroups contained 148, 28 and 57 TCR-sequenced participants, respectively. Beyond this particular receptor, the publication reports: The 56-69-year group was small, and its depth increase did not reach significance, likely because of low power. Conclusions about previously exposed vaccinees are limited, since just 5 to 7 AZD1222 recipients were seropositive for SARS-CoV-2 at baseline. Most participants were white British and females outnumbered males, and the authors suggested that clonal diversity may have been underestimated. Because no day 14 peak-response samples were available, repertoires were characterized only after the peak T cell response. The whole spike protein was spanned by vaccine-associated CD4 TCRs, and dominant responses were seen in regions 160-218 and 743-854. Nearly half of unique spike-specific TCRs reportedly recognized epitopes outside regions mutated in the B.1.351 and B.1.1.7 variants. Spike-specific TCR breadth and depth rose significantly after two AZD1222 doses compared with day 0 and with MenACWY recipients.

This specimen's time point label, interpreted: baseline before first vaccination. The vaccinee samples were drawn from two UK trials, COV001 and COV002, one of which was a single-blind randomized controlled phase 2/3 trial testing AZD1222 (ChAdOx1 nCoV-19) in healthy adults. Trial participant PBMC samples were collected at day 0 and day 28 after the second dose for TCRbeta chain sequencing. With respect to this clone: No cognate antigen has been identified for it. No much larger clone exists at a distance of one base, and base qualities are not known.

The CDR3 regions of human TCRbeta chains were analyzed by immunosequencing. On the authors' methods: Repertoire TCRs were checked for matches against a reference library of SARS-CoV-2-specific TCRs that had been generated using the MIRA antigen-specificity platform. Breadth was defined as the fraction of unique TCRs that were SARS-CoV-2-associated, and depth was defined as the fraction of total T cells that were SARS-CoV-2-associated. Using the MIRA data, every spike-specific TCR was mapped to the spike region that the TCR reacted to and assigned to either a CD4 or a CD8 class. Log10-transformed breadth and depth values were compared by one-way ANOVA with Sidak's multiple comparisons tests. Sourced from immuneACCESS, this table was stored by TCRdb with only in-frame sequences that have V and J called. A share of the clones is absent; for the studies checked, an unresolved V gene accounts for under half, and the remainder has no known explanation. V, J and clone size were drawn from that table, and D and trimming were deduced from the DNA. The sample has under 140,000 clones on record, 88% of them singletons. The biggest ten clones account for 1.5% to 2% of the sample.

The CDR3 contains 14 residues, cysteine and phenylalanine counted. The entry retains the CDR3 DNA only, 42 bases that are in frame from base 1. The germline V gene encodes CDR1 SGDLS and CDR2 YYNGEE. V sheds 4 bases and J sheds 4 bases, leaving 15 bases between their ends. The rearranged segments are TRBV9 and TRBJ2-7, with no D gene named confidently. This receptor was obtained from an adult in good health. Sequenced here: peripheral blood, sampled on day 0 of AZD1222 vaccination. In nucleotide form, the sequence is TGTGCCAGCAGCCCGGACGCGGCAGGATACGAGCAGTACTTC. It codes for CASSPDAAGYEQYF. Full variable domain (CDR3 extended with the reference TRBV9 and TRBJ2-7 proteins): DSGVTQTPKHLITATGQRVTLRCSPRSGDLSVYWYQQSLDQGLQFLIQYYNGEERAKGNILERFSAQQFPDLHSELNLSSLELGDSALYFCASSPDAAGYEQYFGPGTRLTVT.